The 29 T cell receptor beta chains listed next were all sequenced from one sample in a study of T cell responses to AZD1222 COVID-19 vaccine. Assay: immunoSEQ multiplex PCR; the TCRdb copy retains only in-frame clones and omits some. The sample holds about 130,000 clones, over 80% seen once. The material was peripheral blood, obtained 28 days after the second AZD1222 dose. The receptors come from an adult who received the AZD1222 COVID-19 vaccine.

This clone was seen only once. The rearrangement links TRBV6-2 or TRBV6-3 to TRBJ2-3; no reliable D call. This CDR3 is 13 amino acids long. V dropped 2 bases and J dropped 0 bases, with 3 bases sitting between them. Germline V CDR1 and CDR2: MNHEY, SVGEGT. The chain's CDR3 is CASSYGSTDTQYF. DNA of the CDR3: TGTGCCAGCAGTTACGGAAGCACAGATACGCAGTATTTT.

The chain carries TRBV11-2 and TRBJ1-2, with TRBD1 identical over 8 bases. The germline CDR1 and CDR2 sequences are SGHAT and FQNNGV. This CDR3 region has 15 residues. The junction had 9 bases not matched to a gene; V was cut back by 1 base and J by 8 bases. The CDR3 region is CASSLGDRGLKGYTF. Here the CDR3 DNA reads TGTGCCAGCAGCTTAGGCGACAGGGGATTAAAGGGCTACACCTTC.

The CDR3 spells CAISGTEVGEQYF. CDR3 nucleotide sequence: TGTGCCATCAGCGGCACGGAGGTGGGGGAGCAGTACTTC. This chain uses TRBV10-3 with TRBJ2-7; D might be TRBD2 (5 bases). Germline values: CDR1 ENHRY, CDR2 SYGVKD. This CDR3 comprises 13 residues. V was shortened by 6 bases and J by 7 bases, with 16 bases between the two germline ends.

The CDR3: CASSQMQGRLTDTQYF. CDR3 nucleotides: TGCGCCAGCAGCCAAATGCAGGGGCGACTAACAGATACGCAGTATTTT. The chain links TRBV4-3 to TRBJ2-3, with D possibly TRBD1 on 6 matching bases. This CDR3 spans 16 amino acids. Germline CDR1 LGHNA, CDR2 YSLEER. V was trimmed by 2 bases and J by 3 bases, leaving 15 bases between them.

Here the CDR3 DNA reads TGTGCCAGAACCGGGGACACTGAAGCTTTCTTT. Protein: CARTGDTEAFF. V usage is TRBV5-3 and J usage is TRBJ1-1; D gene uncertain. Being an ORF, TRBV5-3 has a function that is uncertain. The germline V and J ends were trimmed by 6 bases and 3 bases, with 6 bases remaining between them. This CDR3 is 11 amino acids long.

The chain couples TRBV12-3 or TRBV12-4 to TRBJ1-6; D is uncertain. V lost 3 bases and J lost 9, with 6 bases in between. There are 12 residues in the CDR3. The CDR3 loop is CASSFRGSPLHF. Here the CDR3 DNA reads TGTGCCAGCAGTTTTCGAGGTTCACCCCTCCACTTT.

The chain links TRBV28 to TRBJ2-7; D perhaps matches TRBD2 (6 bases). The ends were cut back, 1 base at V and 6 bases at J, with 16 bases in the middle. The germline V gene encodes CDR1 MDHEN and CDR2 SYDVKM. This CDR3 is 15 amino acids long. For the CDR3, the DNA is TGTGCCAGCAGTTTATCGCTAGCGATTCTGACCGAGCAGTACTTC. Its protein is CASSLSLAILTEQYF.

J is TRBJ1-4 and V is TRBV28; 8 bases align to TRBD1. V shed 5 bases, J shed 7 bases, and the junction held 9 bases outside the gene matches. Germline-derived CDR1 and CDR2 are MDHEN and SYDVKM. The CDR3 has 15 amino acids. The CDR3: CASSADRGWGEKLFF. CDR3 sequence (DNA): TGTGCCAGCAGTGCCGACAGGGGTTGGGGTGAAAAACTGTTTTTT.

The V call is TRBV11-3, the J call TRBJ2-3; 8 bases line up with TRBD2. The germline V gene has CDR1 SGHNT and CDR2 YENEEA. The CDR3 contains 18 residues. With V trimmed by 0 bases and J by 5 bases, 13 bases remained unmatched. The CDR3 bases are TGTGCCAGCAGCTTAGACTTCTTGGCGGGGGGCGCGGTAGATACGCAGTATTTT. It translates to CASSLDFLAGGAVDTQYF.

The chain employs TRBV5-1 and TRBJ1-1; D may be TRBD1 (6 bases). The CDR3 spans 14 residues. V was shortened by 0 bases and J by 3 bases, with 9 bases between the two germline ends. The germline V gene encodes CDR1 SGHRS and CDR2 YFSETQ. CDR3 protein: CASSLDREYTEAFF. Written as DNA, the CDR3 is TGCGCCAGCAGCTTGGACAGGGAGTACACTGAAGCTTTCTTT.

This sequence joins TRBV3-1 (or the pseudogene TRBV3-2) and TRBJ2-5; 11 bases are a match to TRBD2. From germline, CDR1 is LGHDT and CDR2 YNNKEL (reference sequence). Losses at the gene ends were 1 base for V and 3 bases for J; bases not matched to a gene: 4. This CDR3 has 16 amino acids. The CDR3 here is CASSQALAGAKETQYF. For the CDR3, the DNA is TGTGCCAGCAGCCAAGCACTAGCGGGGGCAAAAGAGACCCAGTACTTC.

The J gene is TRBJ2-1, the V gene TRBV13; 8 nucleotides agree with TRBD2. There are 14 residues in the CDR3. With 1 base clipped from V and 4 bases from J, the junction kept 0 bases outside the gene matches. Germline CDR1 is PRHDT and CDR2 is FYEKMQ (reference sequence). The CDR3 DNA reads TGTGCCAGCAGCTTAGCGGGGGGGTACAATGAGCAGTTCTTC. Amino acid sequence: CASSLAGGYNEQFF.

This chain joins TRBV6-2 or TRBV6-3 and TRBJ1-6; a possible D gene is TRBD1 (5 bases). CDR3 length: 16 residues. CDR1 MNHEY and CDR2 SVGEGT come from the germline V gene. Trimming took off 0 bases at V and 13 bases at J, with 19 bases between the two ends. CDR3 region: CASSYSRVWDYIPLHF. The CDR3 nucleotides are TGTGCCAGCAGTTACTCGAGGGTTTGGGACTATATCCCCCTCCACTTT.

This chain uses TRBV27 with TRBJ1-2; 8 nucleotides agree with TRBD1. The CDR3 spans 14 residues. Germline-derived CDR1 and CDR2 are MNHEY and SMNVEV (reference sequence). Losses at the gene ends were 5 bases for V and 6 bases for J; bases not matched to a gene: 8. As DNA, the CDR3 is TGTGCCAGCAGTCCATCCCACAGGGGGGATGGCTACACCTTC. This codes for CASSPSHRGDGYTF.

V gene TRBV7-6 combines with J gene TRBJ1-4; the match to TRBD1 covers 7 bases. V trimming: 1 base; J trimming: 5 bases; junction bases outside the gene matches: 4. The germline V gene has CDR1 SGHVS and CDR2 FNYEAQ. This CDR3 region has 15 residues. The CDR3: CASSLGTGKNEKLFF. As DNA, the CDR3 is TGTGCCAGCAGCTTAGGGACAGGAAAGAATGAAAAACTGTTTTTT.

The chain uses TRBV5-1 and TRBJ2-1, with a weak D call TRBD2 (6 bases). The V end lost 1 base, the J end lost 4 bases, and 15 bases lay between the germline ends. Germline V CDR1 and CDR2: SGHRS, YFSETQ. CDR3 length: 16 residues. The CDR3 protein is CASSLLAGEDYNEQFF. In nucleotides, the CDR3 is TGCGCCAGCAGCTTGCTGGCCGGGGAGGATTACAATGAGCAGTTCTTC.

This chain joins TRBV6-1 and TRBJ2-1, with D hard to call. With 7 bases removed from V and 5 bases from J, the gap between germline ends came to 12 bases. Germline lookup yields CDR1 MNHNS and CDR2 SASEGT. The CDR3 loop spans 13 amino acids. The CDR3 DNA follows: TGTGCCAGCACCCAACATAGAAACAATGAGCAGTTCTTC. Protein: CASTQHRNNEQFF.

The rearrangement uses TRBV6-5 and TRBJ1-1, with unresolved D. CDR3 length equals 13 residues. Germline CDR1 and CDR2: MNHEY and SVGAGI. V was shortened by 8 bases and J by 9 bases, with 19 bases between the two germline ends. CDR3 DNA: TGTGCCAGCTCCCCCCAAAATCGGCAAAAAGCTTTCTTT. Its translation: CASSPQNRQKAFF.

The chain recombines TRBV7-3 with TRBJ2-5; D ambiguous. Trimming cost V 3 bases and J 0 bases, with 5 bases left between them. Germline CDR1 reads SGHTA; CDR2 reads FQGTGA. The CDR3 has 13 amino acids. CDR3 nucleotides: TGTGCCAGCAGCTTGGGGTACCAAGAGACCCAGTACTTC. Translating gives CASSLGYQETQYF.

CDR3 in amino acids: CASSSGSPLHF. DNA of the CDR3: TGTGCCAGCAGCAGTGGCTCACCCCTCCACTTT. V and J are TRBV7-9 and TRBJ1-6, with unresolved D. The V end lost 5 bases, the J end lost 10 bases, and 6 bases lay between the germline ends. The CDR3 extends over 11 amino acids. Germline V CDR1 and CDR2: SEHNR, FQNEAQ (reference sequence). Filled out from reference TRBV7-9 and TRBJ1-6, the complete variable domain reads DTGVSQNPRHKITKRGQNVTFRCDPISEHNRLYWYRQTLGQGPEFLTYFQNEAQLEKSRLLSDRFSAERPKGSFSTLEIQRTEQGDSAMYLCASSSGSPLHFGNGTRLTVT.

The chain couples TRBV5-4 to TRBJ2-5; 8 positions agree with TRBD2. With V trimmed by 6 bases and J by 2 bases, 9 bases remained unmatched. Germline assignment: CDR1 SGHNT and CDR2 YYREEE (reference sequence). This CDR3 contains 15 residues. CDR3 sequence: CASTRGGRVQETQYF. CDR3 DNA: TGTGCCAGCACCCGGGGGGGCCGTGTTCAAGAGACCCAGTACTTC.

The chain combines TRBV5-4 with TRBJ2-1; D not certain. CDR3 length equals 16 residues. V was shortened by 4 bases and J by 8 bases, with 22 bases between the two germline ends. Germline V gene sequence: CDR1 SGHNT, CDR2 YYREEE (reference sequence). CDR3 residues: CASSAPGPSKTDEQFF. CDR3 bases: TGTGCCAGCAGCGCGCCCGGACCCTCCAAAACCGATGAGCAGTTCTTC.

The V and J genes are TRBV6-5 and TRBJ1-1; D is unresolved. V was pared by 2 bases and J by 10 bases, with 11 bases between. Per germline, CDR1 MNHEY and CDR2 SVGAGI. This CDR3 is built from 12 residues. The CDR3 protein is CASSYKGGRAFF. The CDR3 region has the DNA TGTGCCAGCAGTTACAAGGGAGGGAGAGCTTTCTTT.

The V gene is TRBV18, the J gene TRBJ1-5; D gene unclear. The length of the CDR3 is 16 residues. Germline loops: CDR1 KGHSH, CDR2 LQKENI. The germline V and J ends were trimmed by 4 bases and 4 bases, with 17 bases remaining between them. Written as DNA, the CDR3 is TGTGCCAGCTCACAGGGCAGCTTGGGCCAAAATCAGCCCCAGCATTTT. This codes for CASSQGSLGQNQPQHF.

The chain recombines TRBV6-6 with TRBJ2-5; 7 nucleotides agree with TRBD2. The V and J ends lost 0 bases and 0 bases, in that order; junction bases with no gene match: 4. Germline V gene lookup returns CDR1 MNHNY and CDR2 SVGAGI (reference sequence). This CDR3 spans 16 amino acids. Here the CDR3 DNA reads TGTGCCAGCAGTTACTCGAGACTAGCTCACCAAGAGACCCAGTACTTC. Its protein product is CASSYSRLAHQETQYF.

This chain links TRBV6-2 or TRBV6-3 with TRBJ2-7; D is unresolved. Germline CDR1 is MNHEY and CDR2 is SVGEGT. The germline V and J ends were trimmed by 0 bases and 6 bases, with 6 bases remaining between them. CDR3 length equals 12 residues. The CDR3 sequence: CASSYSIGEQYF. The DNA for the CDR3 is TGTGCCAGCAGTTACTCGATAGGCGAGCAGTACTTC.

The V gene is TRBV20-1, the J gene TRBJ2-5; 10 nucleotides agree with TRBD1. CDR1 DFQATT and CDR2 SNEGSKA come from the germline V gene (reference sequence). The CDR3 covers 14 residues. Unmatched junction bases numbered 7, after V lost 3 bases and J lost 6 bases. This CDR3 reads CSASSTGGLKTQYF. The CDR3 DNA reads TGCAGTGCTAGTTCGACAGGGGGCTTGAAGACCCAGTACTTC.

This clone was seen only once. V and J are TRBV6-1 and TRBJ1-3, with D perhaps matching TRBD1 (6 bases). V was cut by 0 bases and J by 5 bases, with 17 bases left in between. From germline, CDR1 is MNHNS and CDR2 SASEGT. The CDR3 length is 17 residues. The CDR3 nucleotides are TGTGCCAGCAGTGAAGCCGGATTGGGGGCGACGAGAAACACCATATATTTT. As protein: CASSEAGLGATRNTIYF.

The rearrangement links TRBV14 to TRBJ1-2; D gene unclear. Trimming took 1 base from V and 5 from J, leaving 14 bases between them. The germline CDR1 and CDR2 sequences are SGHDN and FVKESK. This CDR3 spans 15 amino acids. CDR3 loop: CASSQGRPSPYGYTF. In DNA form, the CDR3 reads TGTGCCAGCAGCCAAGGACGCCCCTCTCCTTATGGCTACACCTTC.